The clone carrying this T cell receptor (beta chain) occurred a few times. Its antigen remains unknown. The sample is drawn from a study of T-cell memory formation after mild COVID-19. Sample barcodes and UMIs were carried by the TCR alpha and TCR beta cDNA libraries that 5'RACE generated with constant-segment primers. TCRdb ran MiXCR on the 5' RACE reads and lists one entry per CDR3 protein. The table records 400,000 or so distinct CDR3 sequences, 15% to 20% of them present only once. Overall study findings and caveats: Pre-infection memory carried some responding clones, suggesting that cross-reactive memory joined. Shrinking CD4+ clones resided mostly in CM and EM, and CD8+ ones in EMRA.

Sequencing was done on a sample of PBMCs or a T cell subset sorted from them (not recorded which). The receptor was derived from an adult woman who had mild COVID-19 (a few samples of this study predate the infection). Cell type and time point are not known.

CDR3 nucleotides: TGTGCCAGCGACCCAACAGGGCATCAGCCCCAGCATTTT. Protein: CASDPTGHQPQHF. The chain links TRBV6-6 to TRBJ1-5; a weak D match, TRBD1 (6 bases). CDR1 and CDR2 from the germline V gene are MNHNY and SVGAGI (reference sequence). Trimming left V 8 bases short and J 5 bases short, with 13 bases between. The CDR3 sequence is 13 residues long.